These T cell receptor beta chains were read from a single sample in a study of synovial regulatory T cells in juvenile arthritis. Using immunoSEQ multiplex PCR, the repertoire was profiled, and TCRdb retains in-frame clones only, with some absent. The sample is made up of approximately 10,000 clones, and the top ten hold nearly 0.95% of it. Sequencing used Treg cells from blood. These receptors all come from a donor between 2 and 29 years old with juvenile idiopathic arthritis. Each CDR3 is given with its conserved first and last residue. The order of the fields is V gene, J gene, CDR3 protein.

V: TRBV2
J: TRBJ1-2
CDR3: CASSPTGQGGGYTF

V: TRBV27
J: TRBJ2-7
CDR3: CASSLSAGGYEQYF

V: TRBV4-1
J: TRBJ2-7
CDR3: CASSQVPRGAGTYEQYF

V: TRBV7-6
J: TRBJ1-6
CDR3: CASSTGGSSPLHF

V: TRBV6-1
J: TRBJ2-5
CDR3: CASKKTTHQETQYF

V: TRBV6-6
J: TRBJ1-2
CDR3: CASSPLDDRGRYGYTF

V: TRBV6-5
J: TRBJ1-6
CDR3: CASSYSEGSTPLHF

V: TRBV5-4
J: TRBJ1-2
CDR3: CASSPQAGGGYGYTF

V: TRBV5-6
J: TRBJ1-4
CDR3: CASSLGLRVDNEKLFF

V: TRBV5-6
J: TRBJ2-7
CDR3: CASSFTGEQYF

V: TRBV28
J: TRBJ1-3
CDR3: CASRGAGLFSGNTIYF

V: TRBV19
J: TRBJ2-3
CDR3: CASSISGGGYTDTQYF

V: TRBV5-1
J: TRBJ2-7
CDR3: CASSKLGGAYEQYF

V: TRBV7-9
J: TRBJ1-2
CDR3: CASSFPPGLRGYTF

V: TRBV28
J: TRBJ1-2
CDR3: CASSRPGRGWTYGYTF

V: TRBV28
J: TRBJ2-7
CDR3: CASSFWGGGEQYF

V: TRBV11-2
J: TRBJ1-2
CDR3: CASSPISNAGGVGYTF

V: TRBV10-3
J: TRBJ1-2
CDR3: CAISGTGGVGSGYTF

V: TRBV4-2
J: TRBJ2-7
CDR3: CASSQRFVIGGLYEQYF

V: TRBV18
J: TRBJ2-1
CDR3: CASSPDYGSEQFF

V: TRBV5-1
J: TRBJ2-7
CDR3: CASSPGQLTYEQYF

V: TRBV5-1
J: TRBJ1-1
CDR3: CASSLDRGNTEAFF

V: TRBV10-3
J: TRBJ1-2
CDR3: CATNHRGAPNYGYTF

V: TRBV19
J: TRBJ2-2
CDR3: CATKGPLNAGELFF

V: TRBV18
J: TRBJ1-1
CDR3: CASSPRAAGVSTEAFF

V: TRBV7-9
J: TRBJ2-7
CDR3: CASSPGQGIYEQYF

V: TRBV7-3
J: TRBJ2-7
CDR3: CASSPTSASYEQYF